This T cell receptor beta chain originates from a study of blood T cell repertoires in COVID-19. The overall study: In each case, the material was cDNA or gDNA derived from T cells, B-cell-depleted T cells, or PBMCs.

This study enrolled people aged 18 to 89 from 24 US geographic areas. Recovered status applied to Cohort 3 donors who had two consecutive negative PCRs. It also applied to those with clearance or with symptom resolution. Authors' methods: Amplification from reference gene primers served as the basis for estimated nucleated cell counts. The table came from immunoSEQ multiplex PCR; TCRdb's copy has only in-frame clones and leaves some out. V, J and clone size derive from that table, while D and trimming were established from the DNA sequence. The data show approximately 200,000 clones, with approximately 80% seen just once and 10% to 15% held by the top ten. Germline CDR1 reads SQVTM; CDR2 reads ANQGSEA. V was clipped by 4 bases and J by 0 bases, with 10 bases between them. The CDR3 extends over 14 amino acids.

The chain recombines TRBV29-1 with TRBJ1-5, with D perhaps matching TRBD1 (5 bases). The sequence came from a man aged 40-49 years who had recovered from COVID-19. The sample was PBMCs or T cells enriched from blood (not recorded which). The chain's CDR3 is CSVGFRDSNQPQHF. The CDR3 nucleotides are TGCAGCGTTGGGTTCAGGGATAGCAATCAGCCCCAGCATTTT.